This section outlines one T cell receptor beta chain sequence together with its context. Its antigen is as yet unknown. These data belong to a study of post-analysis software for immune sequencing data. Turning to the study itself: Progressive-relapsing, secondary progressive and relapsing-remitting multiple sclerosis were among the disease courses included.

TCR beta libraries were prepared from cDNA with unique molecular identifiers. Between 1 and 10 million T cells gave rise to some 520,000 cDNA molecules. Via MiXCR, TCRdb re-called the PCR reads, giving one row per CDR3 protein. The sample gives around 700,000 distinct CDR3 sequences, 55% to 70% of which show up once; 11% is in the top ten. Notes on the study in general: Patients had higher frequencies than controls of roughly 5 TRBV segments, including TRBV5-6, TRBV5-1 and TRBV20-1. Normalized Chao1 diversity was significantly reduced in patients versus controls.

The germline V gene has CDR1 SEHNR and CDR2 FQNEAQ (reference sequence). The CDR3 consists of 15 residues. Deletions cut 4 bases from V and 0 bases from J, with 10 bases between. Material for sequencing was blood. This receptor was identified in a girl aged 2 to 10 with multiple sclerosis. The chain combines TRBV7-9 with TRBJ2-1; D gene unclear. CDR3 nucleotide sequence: TGTGCCAGCAGCTCGGACGGCGGCTCCTACAATGAGCAGTTCTTC. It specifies CASSSDGGSYNEQFF.